Sequencing of this T cell receptor beta chain was carried out in a study of blood T cell repertoires in COVID-19. The length of the CDR3 is 14 residues. Per the germline V gene, CDR1 is SGDLS and CDR2 is YYNGEE. Trimming left V 4 bases short and J 1 base short, with 11 bases between. Under the authors' procedure: Amplification of reference gene primers provided the estimated nucleated cell counts. Some clones are missing from TCRdb's copy, which holds only in-frame ones; the method was immunoSEQ multiplex PCR. V, J and clone size reflect that table, while D and trimming were determined from the DNA. The table records tens of thousands of clones, over 80% of them present only once.

The genes are TRBV9 and TRBJ1-1; TRBD1 is a possible D gene (5 bases). The receptor was derived from a middle-aged man with acute or convalescent COVID-19. The sample taken for sequencing was peripheral blood. CDR3 amino acids: CASSSQGGNTEAFF. The CDR3 DNA reads as TGTGCCAGCAGCTCCCAGGGAGGGAACACTGAAGCTTTCTTT.